These T cell receptor beta chains were read from a single sample in a study of a mutant IDH1 vaccine in newly diagnosed glioma. Their cognate antigens are unknown. The protocol was immunoSEQ multiplex PCR, while the TCRdb copy is restricted to in-frame clones and leaves out a portion. The sample yields about 56,000 clones, approximately 75% seen once. The material sequenced was PBMCs, taken from a glioma patient whose treatment included an IDH1 peptide vaccine. All receptors derive from a man between 50 and 59 years old with glioma. Each CDR3 is given with its conserved first and last residue. D genes are given only for firm matches. Expanded clones get a size class; other rows say once, few or many, or leave the size out.

clone_size,j_call,d_call,v_call,cdr3_aa,cdr3_nt
few,TRBJ2-1,TRBD2,TRBV4-3,CASSQATSGSNNEQFF,TGCGCCAGCAGCCAAGCGACTAGCGGGTCCAACAATGAGCAGTTCTTC
-,TRBJ1-5,-,TRBV6-5,CASKRSSNQPQHF,TGTGCCAGCAAGCGTTCTAGCAATCAGCCCCAGCATTTT
-,TRBJ1-1,-,TRBV28,CASRDDRTLNTEAFF,TGTGCCAGCAGAGATGACAGGACACTGAACACTGAAGCTTTCTTT
-,TRBJ1-1,-,TRBV29-1,CSVDPRRRGGTEAFF,TGCAGCGTCGACCCCCGGCGCAGGGGAGGGACTGAAGCTTTCTTT
-,TRBJ2-3,-,TRBV5-6,CASSLWVSTDTQYF,TGTGCCAGCAGCTTGTGGGTTAGCACAGATACGCAGTATTTT
-,TRBJ2-7,-,TRBV27,CASSLYPPGPQAGEQYF,TGTGCCAGCAGTTTGTATCCGCCGGGACCGCAGGCTGGCGAGCAGTACTTC
-,TRBJ1-5,-,TRBV19,CAGKPGAASNQPQHF,TGTGCCGGTAAGCCGGGGGCAGCCAGCAATCAGCCCCAGCATTTT
-,TRBJ1-4,-,TRBV7-2,CASSLGRGSNEKLFF,TGTGCCAGCAGCTTAGGTCGGGGGAGTAACGAAAAACTGTTTTTT
-,TRBJ2-7,-,TRBV2,CASTVNTGYYEQYF,TGTGCCAGCACAGTGAATACAGGATACTACGAGCAGTACTTC
few,TRBJ1-2,-,TRBV30,CAWITGGGGYGYTF,TGTGCCTGGATCACAGGCGGGGGCGGGTATGGCTACACCTTC
-,TRBJ1-2,-,TRBV10-3,CATSLPLDYGYTF,TGTGCCACCTCTCTCCCTTTAGACTATGGCTACACCTTC
-,TRBJ1-4,-,TRBV28,CASSFAGINEKLFF,TGTGCCAGCAGTTTCGCTGGGATTAATGAAAAACTGTTTTTT
once,TRBJ2-7,TRBD1,TRBV28,CASRRQGLYEQYF,TGTGCCAGCAGGAGACAGGGGCTCTACGAGCAGTACTTC
-,TRBJ2-2,-,TRBV11-3,CASSPPGGSATGELFF,TGTGCCAGCAGCCCCCCCGGAGGGTCGGCCACCGGGGAGCTGTTTTTT
-,TRBJ1-2,-,TRBV29-1,CSVEGGGRGYTF,TGCAGCGTTGAAGGCGGGGGGCGCGGCTACACCTTC
-,TRBJ2-5,-,TRBV5-1,CASSLILGRGETQYF,TGCGCCAGCAGCTTGATCTTAGGGCGTGGTGAGACCCAGTACTTC
-,TRBJ2-2,TRBD2,TRBV7-8,CASSLRRGMERGGLDTGELFF,TGTGCCAGCAGCTTACGACGGGGCATGGAGCGGGGGGGCCTGGACACCGGGGAGCTGTTTTTT
once,TRBJ2-7,-,TRBV5-1,CASSLGERGEQYF,TGCGCCAGCAGCTTAGGGGAACGGGGCGAGCAGTACTTC
few,TRBJ1-4,-,TRBV9,CASSVAPNSGKLFF,TGTGCCAGCAGCGTAGCCCCTAATTCGGGAAAACTGTTTTTT
-,TRBJ2-7,-,TRBV6-5,CASSYGGQGEQYF,TGTGCCAGCAGTTACGGTGGTCAGGGCGAGCAGTACTTC
-,TRBJ1-3,-,TRBV9,CASSVRGSGNTIYF,TGTGCCAGCAGCGTGAGGGGCTCTGGAAACACCATATATTTT
-,TRBJ2-2,-,TRBV4-2,CASSQERTGELFF,TGTGCCAGCAGCCAAGAAAGAACCGGGGAGCTGTTTTTT
-,TRBJ1-3,-,TRBV28,CASRDSAGNTIYF,TGTGCCAGCAGGGACTCCGCTGGAAACACCATATATTTT
once,TRBJ1-1,-,TRBV29-1,CSVGPGITNTEAFF,TGCAGCGTTGGCCCAGGGATTACGAACACTGAAGCTTTCTTT
-,TRBJ2-1,-,TRBV4-2,CASSQVPMGDSYNEQFF,TGTGCCAGCAGCCAAGTTCCGATGGGGGACTCCTACAATGAGCAGTTCTTC
-,TRBJ2-7,-,TRBV28,CASSSAYEQYF,TGTGCCAGCAGTTCCGCCTACGAGCAGTACTTC
-,TRBJ2-3,TRBD1,TRBV5-1,CASSLAGTGADTQYF,TGCGCCAGCAGCTTGGCTGGGACAGGGGCAGATACGCAGTATTTT
-,TRBJ2-1,TRBD2,TRBV7-2,CASSWTSGGVYNEQFF,TGTGCCAGCAGCTGGACTAGCGGGGGGGTCTACAATGAGCAGTTCTTC
-,TRBJ2-3,-,TRBV7-9,CASSSWTSLTDTQYF,TGTGCCAGCAGCTCCTGGACTTCACTCACAGATACGCAGTATTTT
-,TRBJ1-5,TRBD1,TRBV27,CASSPRGQVYQPQHF,TGTGCCAGCAGTCCACGAGGACAGGTTTATCAGCCCCAGCATTTT
-,TRBJ2-7,-,TRBV2,CASREGPMDTYEQYF,TGTGCCAGCAGGGAGGGACCGATGGACACCTACGAGCAGTACTTC
-,TRBJ2-1,-,TRBV20-1,CSASRGGEQFF,TGCAGTGCATCGCGAGGGGGTGAGCAGTTCTTC
-,TRBJ2-2,-,TRBV5-1,CASSLPTNTGELFF,TGCGCCAGCAGCTTGCCAACAAACACCGGGGAGCTGTTTTTT
few,TRBJ1-2,-,TRBV29-1,CSGGGKSNGYTF,TGCAGCGGGGGTGGGAAATCAAATGGCTACACCTTC
-,TRBJ1-1,-,TRBV27,CASSFGGTGTEAFF,TGTGCCAGCAGTTTCGGTGGGACGGGGACTGAAGCTTTCTTT
-,TRBJ2-3,-,TRBV19,CASSIDRSTQYF,TGTGCCAGTAGTATAGATAGGAGTACGCAGTATTTT
-,TRBJ1-4,TRBD1,TRBV2,CASSESGTGNEKLFF,TGTGCCAGCAGTGAATCCGGGACAGGGAATGAAAAACTGTTTTTT
-,TRBJ2-5,-,TRBV9,CASSAAGKETQYF,TGTGCCAGCAGCGCGGCAGGGAAGGAGACCCAGTACTTC
-,TRBJ1-6,-,TRBV27,CASMGSSYNSPLHF,TGTGCCAGCATGGGGAGCTCCTATAATTCACCCCTCCACTTT
once,TRBJ1-4,-,TRBV10-1,CASSESSGASNEKLFF,TGCGCCAGCAGTGAGTCCAGCGGGGCGTCTAATGAAAAACTGTTTTTT
few,TRBJ1-1,-,TRBV4-1,CASSHGTPMAF,TGCGCCAGCAGCCACGGGACTCCGATGGCTTTT
-,TRBJ1-5,-,TRBV19,CASNWGRGLNQPQHF,TGTGCCAGTAACTGGGGCAGGGGTTTAAATCAGCCCCAGCATTTT
-,TRBJ2-2,TRBD2,TRBV18,CASSGTKNTGELFF,TGTGCCAGCTCCGGGACTAAAAACACCGGGGAGCTGTTTTTT
-,TRBJ2-7,TRBD1,TRBV7-2,CASSSGQGPYEQYF,TGTGCCAGCAGCTCCGGACAGGGGCCGTACGAGCAGTACTTC
-,TRBJ2-7,-,TRBV2,CASSVQGGDYEQYF,TGTGCCAGCAGTGTACAGGGAGGGGACTACGAGCAGTACTTC
-,TRBJ2-3,-,TRBV7-2,CASSLELPWGLIADTQYF,TGTGCCAGCAGCTTAGAACTTCCATGGGGCTTAATCGCAGATACGCAGTATTTT
-,TRBJ2-3,-,TRBV6-1,CASTRMGLITDTQYF,TGTGCCAGCACTAGAATGGGGCTCATCACAGATACGCAGTATTTT
once,TRBJ2-6,-,TRBV5-1,CASSLPSEAGANVLTF,TGCGCCAGCAGCTTGCCTTCAGAAGCCGGGGCCAACGTCCTGACTTTC
-,TRBJ1-4,TRBD1,TRBV5-5,CASSRYRGGNEKLFF,TGTGCCAGCAGCCGTTACAGGGGCGGTAATGAAAAACTGTTTTTT
-,TRBJ1-1,-,TRBV6-5,CASSYAGRFAFF,TGTGCCAGCAGTTATGCAGGCCGTTTCGCTTTCTTT
-,TRBJ2-2,TRBD1,TRBV6-5,CASSWGQGAFGELFF,TGTGCCAGCAGTTGGGGACAGGGGGCTTTTGGGGAGCTGTTTTTT
few,TRBJ1-2,-,TRBV30,CAWSRLGFGYTF,TGTGCCTGGAGTCGCTTGGGCTTTGGCTACACCTTC
-,TRBJ2-7,TRBD1,TRBV25-1,CASSRGLGPYEQYF,TGTGCCAGCAGTAGGGGGCTTGGACCCTACGAGCAGTACTTC
few,TRBJ2-1,-,TRBV6-5,CASSSAPAGYNEQFF,TGTGCCAGCAGCAGCGCCCCGGCGGGGTACAATGAGCAGTTCTTC